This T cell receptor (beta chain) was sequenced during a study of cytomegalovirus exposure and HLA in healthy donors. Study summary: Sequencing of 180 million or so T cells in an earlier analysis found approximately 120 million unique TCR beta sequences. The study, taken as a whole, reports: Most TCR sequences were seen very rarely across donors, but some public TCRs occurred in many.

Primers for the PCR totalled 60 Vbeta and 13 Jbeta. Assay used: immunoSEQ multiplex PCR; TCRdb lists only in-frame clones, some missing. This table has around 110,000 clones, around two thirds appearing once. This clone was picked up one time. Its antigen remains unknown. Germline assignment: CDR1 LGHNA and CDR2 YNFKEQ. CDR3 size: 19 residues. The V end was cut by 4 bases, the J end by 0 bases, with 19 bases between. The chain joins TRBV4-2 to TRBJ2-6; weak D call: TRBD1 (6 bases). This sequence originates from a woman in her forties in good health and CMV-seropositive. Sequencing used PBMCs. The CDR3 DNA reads TGTGCCAGCAGCCCGACGACAGGTCCTACACCCTCTGGGGCCAACGTCCTGACTTTC. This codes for CASSPTTGPTPSGANVLTF.